The next 31 T cell receptor beta chains were all read from a single sample in a study of blood T cell repertoires in COVID-19. TCRdb's copy holds only in-frame clones and misses some; the assay was immunoSEQ multiplex PCR. The repertoire holds about 220,000 clones, with 85% to 90% as singletons. The sample consisted of PBMCs or T cells enriched from blood (not recorded which). Receptors originate from a young woman in a cohort exposed to, infected with or recovered from COVID-19 (not recorded which).

This chain links TRBV19 with TRBJ2-1; 11 nucleotides agree with TRBD2. Germline V gene sequence: CDR1 LNHDA, CDR2 SQIVND (reference sequence). Trimming at V came to 5 bases and at J to 2 bases, leaving 5 bases not matched to a gene. This CDR3 has 16 residues. The CDR3 sequence is CASSLGTSGTYNEQFF. The CDR3 nucleotides read TGTGCCAGTAGTCTCGGGACTAGCGGAACCTACAATGAGCAGTTCTTC.

The chain combines TRBV9 with TRBJ2-1, with D possibly matching TRBD2 (6 bases). The germline V and J ends were trimmed by 0 bases and 4 bases, with 11 bases remaining between them. The germline gives CDR1 SGDLS, CDR2 YYNGEE. The length of the CDR3 is 15 residues. CDR3 amino acids: CASSVAGGLYNEQFF. The CDR3 DNA sequence: TGTGCCAGCAGCGTAGCTGGGGGACTTTACAATGAGCAGTTCTTC.

The V gene is TRBV2, the J gene TRBJ2-2; D gene ambiguous. The CDR3 extends over 12 amino acids. From germline, CDR1 is SNHLY and CDR2 FYNNEI. Trimming took off 7 bases at V and 0 bases at J, with 3 bases between the two ends. The CDR3 loop is CASTANTGELFF. The CDR3 DNA reads TGTGCCAGCACTGCGAACACCGGGGAGCTGTTTTTT.

This clone was observed a single time. V gene TRBV7-2 combines with J gene TRBJ2-7, with D perhaps TRBD1 (7 bases). Germline V gene sequence: CDR1 SGHTA, CDR2 FQGNSA. This CDR3 has 15 amino acids. V was pared by 5 bases and J by 3 bases, with 17 bases between. The CDR3: CASSIGLRGVYEQYF. The DNA for the CDR3 is TGTGCCAGCAGCATAGGGCTCAGGGGGGTCTACGAGCAGTACTTC.

V gene TRBV9 combines with J gene TRBJ2-2; a weak D match, TRBD1 (7 bases). Germline values: CDR1 SGDLS, CDR2 YYNGEE. The V end was cut by 3 bases, the J end by 9 bases, with 15 bases between. The CDR3 extends over 14 amino acids. The CDR3 loop reads CASSEAGGIRELFF. The CDR3 DNA sequence: TGTGCCAGCAGCGAGGCAGGGGGGATCAGGGAGCTGTTTTTT.

This clone was counted between two and nine times. J is TRBJ1-5 and V is TRBV5-5; D remains ambiguous. V was clipped by 0 bases and J by 4 bases, with 5 bases between them. The CDR3 totals 13 residues. Germline V gene data show CDR1 as SGHKS and CDR2 as YYEKEE (reference sequence). The CDR3 spells CASSLEENQPQHF. CDR3 coding DNA: TGTGCCAGCAGCTTGGAGGAGAATCAGCCCCAGCATTTT.

The chain has TRBV9 and TRBJ2-3, with TRBD2 matching 8 bases. The germline V gene has CDR1 SGDLS and CDR2 YYNGEE. V lost 7 bases and J lost 0; bases outside the gene matches: 7. The CDR3 consists of 15 residues. The CDR3 sequence: CASSTSGLSTDTQYF. The CDR3 DNA sequence: TGTGCCAGCTCTACTAGCGGTCTTAGCACAGATACGCAGTATTTT.

V and J are TRBV6-1 and TRBJ1-6; perhaps TRBD1 as D (6 bases). The V end was cut by 1 base, the J end by 2 bases, with 9 bases between. Germline values: CDR1 MNHNS, CDR2 SASEGT. The CDR3 loop spans 16 amino acids. CDR3 loop: CASSEDRATYNSPLHF. CDR3 DNA: TGTGCCAGCAGTGAAGACAGGGCGACCTATAATTCACCCCTCCACTTT.

This chain uses TRBV7-3 with TRBJ1-3; TRBD1 is a possible D gene (5 bases). Germline V gene lookup returns CDR1 SGHTA and CDR2 FQGTGA. The CDR3 has 15 residues. V was cut by 5 bases and J by 0 bases, with 11 bases left in between. CDR3 in DNA: TGTGCCAGCAGCCATCCACAGGACTCTGGAAACACCATATATTTT. Amino acid sequence: CASSHPQDSGNTIYF.

The sample holds one count of this clone. V is TRBV21-1 and J is TRBJ1-3. TRBV21-1 is assigned pseudogene status. The CDR3 sequence is 17 residues long. The CDR3 here is CASSKVSGPGGRNTIYF. The CDR3 DNA sequence: TGTGCCAGCAGCAAAGTCTCTGGGCCGGGCGGGCGAAACACCATATATTTT.

The chain carries TRBV7-2 and TRBJ2-7; no clear D. CDR1 SGHTA and CDR2 FQGNSA come from the germline V gene. CDR3 length: 14 residues. Deletions cut 2 bases from V and 4 bases from J, with 12 bases between. For the CDR3, the DNA is TGTGCCAGCAGCTTATTATCCGGAGATTACGAGCAGTACTTC. Translation gives CASSLLSGDYEQYF.

The chain uses TRBV24-1 and TRBJ2-1, with 8 bases matching TRBD1. The trim removed 4 bases at V and 9 bases at J, leaving 13 bases unmatched. The CDR3 totals 16 residues. CDR1 and CDR2 (germline): KGHDR, SFDVKD. CDR3 loop: CATSDHGQGGDSEQFF. The CDR3 region has the DNA TGTGCCACCAGTGACCACGGACAGGGAGGCGATAGTGAGCAGTTCTTC.

The rearrangement joins TRBV7-3 to TRBJ2-1; a possible D gene is TRBD1 (6 bases). Germline V gene data show CDR1 as SGHTA and CDR2 as FQGTGA. V was trimmed by 6 bases and J by 10 bases, leaving 16 bases between them. The CDR3 runs to 13 residues. The DNA of the CDR3 is TGTGCCAGCAGTCCCGGGACACGTGGGGAGCAGTTCTTC. Translation gives CASSPGTRGEQFF. Complete variable domain (other parts from reference TRBV7-3 and TRBJ2-1): GAGVSQTPSNKVTEKGKYVELRCDPISGHTALYWYRQSLGQGPEFLIYFQGTGAADDSGLPNDRFFAVRPEGSVSTLKIQRTERGDSAVYLCASSPGTRGEQFFGPGTRLTVL.

The chain has TRBV11-1 and TRBJ2-2, with TRBD1 as a possible D gene (6 bases). Germline V CDR1 and CDR2: SGHAT, FQDESV (reference sequence). There are 14 residues in the CDR3. The ends were cut back, 6 bases at V and 6 bases at J, with 14 bases in the middle. The CDR3 region is CASSPQGSSGELFF. CDR3 sequence (DNA): TGTGCCAGCAGTCCACAGGGTTCGTCCGGGGAGCTGTTTTTT.

This chain joins TRBV7-9 and TRBJ1-1, with D possibly TRBD1 on 5 matching bases. Germline loops: CDR1 SEHNR, CDR2 FQNEAQ (reference sequence). This CDR3 spans 12 amino acids. Deletions cut 8 bases from V and 3 bases from J, with 10 bases between. CDR3 loop: CASGGVDTEAFF. The CDR3 DNA follows: TGTGCCAGCGGGGGGGTAGACACTGAAGCTTTCTTT.

V and J are TRBV2 and TRBJ1-4, with D maybe TRBD1 (6 bases). The CDR3 has 15 residues. With 2 bases removed from V and 5 bases from J, the gap between germline ends came to 12 bases. Germline CDR1 SNHLY, CDR2 FYNNEI. The CDR3 spells CASSERGARNEKLFF. CDR3 sequence (DNA): TGTGCCAGCAGTGAACGGGGGGCAAGGAATGAAAAACTGTTTTTT.

Only a few counts were recorded for this clone. The chain recombines TRBV27 with TRBJ2-1; D perhaps matches TRBD1 (6 bases). With 5 bases removed from V and 0 bases from J, the gap between germline ends came to 17 bases. This CDR3 comprises 17 residues. Germline CDR1 is MNHEY and CDR2 is SMNVEV (reference sequence). CDR3 nucleotides: TGTGCCAGCAGTCCAGACGGACAGTTCAGCTCCTACAATGAGCAGTTCTTC. Protein: CASSPDGQFSSYNEQFF.

The V and J genes are TRBV18 and TRBJ2-3, with D perhaps matching TRBD2 (5 bases). CDR3 length: 16 amino acids. Between the trimmed V and J ends, which lost 0 bases and 4 bases, there was a span of 14 bases. Germline V lookup: CDR1 KGHSH, CDR2 LQKENI. The CDR3 spells CASSPPVSGAADTQYF. CDR3 DNA: TGTGCCAGCTCACCACCCGTCAGCGGTGCTGCAGATACGCAGTATTTT.

The chain employs TRBV9 and TRBJ1-2; 8 positions match TRBD1. Germline-derived CDR1 and CDR2 are SGDLS and YYNGEE. The ends lost 0 bases at V and 1 base at J; junction bases unmatched: 5. The CDR3 loop spans 16 amino acids. The CDR3 reads CASSVEGGQGNYGYTF. The DNA for the CDR3 is TGTGCCAGCAGCGTAGAGGGCGGACAGGGTAACTATGGCTACACCTTC.

V gene TRBV5-1 combines with J gene TRBJ1-2, with TRBD1 as a possible D gene (6 bases). This CDR3 spans 13 amino acids. Germline V gene lookup returns CDR1 SGHRS and CDR2 YFSETQ. With 5 bases removed from V and 8 bases from J, the gap between germline ends came to 16 bases. This chain's CDR3 is CASSYREAGGYTF. Written as DNA, the CDR3 is TGCGCCAGCAGTTACAGGGAAGCCGGGGGCTACACCTTC.

Written as DNA, the CDR3 is TGTGCCACCAGTGAAAATCCGGGACAGGGAGAAACTAATGAAAAACTGTTTTTT. It yields the protein CATSENPGQGETNEKLFF. The gene calls are TRBV24-1 and TRBJ1-4; 9 bases align to TRBD1. The CDR3 runs to 18 residues. After removal of 4 bases from V and 1 base from J, the junction contained 9 bases not matched to a gene. Germline V gene lookup returns CDR1 KGHDR and CDR2 SFDVKD.

The chain carries TRBV11-2 and TRBJ2-1; TRBD2 matches 12 bases. J was trimmed by 8 bases and V by 4 bases; bases with no gene match: 6. The CDR3 is made up of 15 amino acids. Germline-derived CDR1 and CDR2 are SGHAT and FQNNGV. CDR3 coding DNA: TGTGCCAGCAGCTCGACTAGCGGGAGTTCCGATGAGCAGTTCTTC. Its protein is CASSSTSGSSDEQFF.

The chain employs TRBV6-1 and TRBJ1-1, with 8 nucleotides matching TRBD1. The CDR3 is 17 amino acids. Losses at the gene ends were 4 bases for V and 2 bases for J; bases not matched to a gene: 12. CDR1 MNHNS and CDR2 SASEGT come from the germline V gene. CDR3 in amino acids: CASSVPIRGRPNTEAFF. The CDR3 DNA reads TGTGCCAGCAGTGTACCGATCAGGGGGCGCCCAAACACTGAAGCTTTCTTT.

This clone came up once. The chain combines TRBV5-1 with TRBJ1-6; TRBD1 matches 7 bases. The J segment lost 10 bases and the V segment lost 0 bases, leaving 4 bases of the junction unmatched. This CDR3 contains 14 residues. Germline V lookup: CDR1 SGHRS, CDR2 YFSETQ. The CDR3 region has the DNA TGCGCCAGCAGCTTGGGACAGGGAAGCTCACCCCTCCACTTT. Translation gives CASSLGQGSSPLHF. Complete variable domain (other parts from reference TRBV5-1 and TRBJ1-6): KAGVTQTPRYLIKTRGQQVTLSCSPISGHRSVSWYQQTPGQGLQFLFEYFSETQRNKGNFPGRFSGRQFSNSRSEMNVSTLELGDSALYLCASSLGQGSSPLHFGNGTRLTVT.

The chain employs TRBV5-1 and TRBJ1-2, with D maybe TRBD1 (6 bases). CDR1 SGHRS and CDR2 YFSETQ come from the germline V gene. V was cut by 5 bases and J by 5 bases, with 16 bases left in between. The CDR3 is 14 amino acids. The CDR3 nucleotides are TGCGCCAGCAGACAAGGGGGTCGAGGGTATGGCTACACCTTC. This gives the protein CASRQGGRGYGYTF.

The rearrangement links TRBV3-1 (or the pseudogene TRBV3-2) to TRBJ1-2, with 11 bases identical to TRBD1. Looked up from germline, CDR1 is LGHDT and CDR2 is YNNKEL (reference sequence). Trimming removed 2 bases from V and 7 bases from J; junction bases left unmatched: 6. The CDR3 runs to 15 residues. CDR3 region: CASSQRWDRGFGYTF. CDR3 coding DNA: TGTGCCAGCAGCCAAAGATGGGACAGGGGGTTTGGCTACACCTTC.

V gene TRBV19 combines with J gene TRBJ2-1, with TRBD1 identical over 8 bases. CDR3 size: 13 residues. CDR1 is LNHDA, CDR2 SQIVND, per germline (reference sequence). The junction had 10 bases not matched to a gene; V was cut back by 11 bases and J by 7 bases. The CDR3 DNA follows: TGTGCCGTCGGAGACAGGGGCCAAAATGAGCAGTTCTTC. Translating it yields CAVGDRGQNEQFF.

This clone was counted a few times. The rearrangement joins TRBV5-6 to TRBJ2-3; possible D gene TRBD2, 5 bases. CDR3 size: 13 residues. Germline values: CDR1 SGHDT, CDR2 YYEEEE. The V end lost 4 bases, the J end lost 11 bases, and 17 bases lay between the germline ends. The CDR3 bases are TGTGCCAGCAGCCCGAGGGCTTCTCGGGAGCAGTATTTT. It specifies CASSPRASREQYF.

V gene TRBV19 combines with J gene TRBJ1-1; 8 nucleotides match TRBD1. The CDR3 loop spans 15 amino acids. Losses at the gene ends were 6 bases for V and 0 bases for J; bases not matched to a gene: 6. Germline V lookup: CDR1 LNHDA, CDR2 SQIVND (reference sequence). The DNA for the CDR3 is TGTGCCAGTAGGATGGGGACAGGTTTGAACACTGAAGCTTTCTTT. It yields the protein CASRMGTGLNTEAFF.

The chain employs TRBV11-2 and TRBJ2-3; 7 bases agree with TRBD1. V shed 5 bases, J shed 3 bases, and the junction held 8 bases outside the gene matches. CDR1 is SGHAT, CDR2 FQNNGV, per germline. The CDR3 loop spans 15 amino acids. CDR3 protein: CASSQHDRVTDTQYF. The CDR3 coding sequence is TGTGCCAGCAGCCAACATGACAGGGTAACAGATACGCAGTATTTT.

This chain joins TRBV7-9 and TRBJ2-7, with D perhaps TRBD1 (5 bases). Trimming took off 6 bases at V and 2 bases at J, with 26 bases between the two ends. CDR3 length: 18 amino acids. Germline V gene sequence: CDR1 SEHNR, CDR2 FQNEAQ (reference sequence). In DNA, the CDR3 is TGTGCCAGCAGACCCCTTATTAGTAACGGTCAGGACACCTACGAGCAGTACTTC. Protein product: CASRPLISNGQDTYEQYF.